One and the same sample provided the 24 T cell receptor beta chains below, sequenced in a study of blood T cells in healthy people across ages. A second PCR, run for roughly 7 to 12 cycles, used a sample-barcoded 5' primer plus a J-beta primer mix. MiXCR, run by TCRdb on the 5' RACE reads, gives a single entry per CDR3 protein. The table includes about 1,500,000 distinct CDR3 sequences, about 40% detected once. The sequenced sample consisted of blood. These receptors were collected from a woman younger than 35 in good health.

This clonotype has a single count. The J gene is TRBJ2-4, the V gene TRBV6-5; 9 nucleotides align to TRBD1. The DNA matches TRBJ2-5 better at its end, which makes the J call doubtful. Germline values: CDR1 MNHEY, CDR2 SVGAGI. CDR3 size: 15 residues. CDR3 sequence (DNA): TGTGCCAGCAGTTTAGAAAACAGGGGGCGAGAGACCCAGTACTTC. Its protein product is CASSLENRGRETQYF.

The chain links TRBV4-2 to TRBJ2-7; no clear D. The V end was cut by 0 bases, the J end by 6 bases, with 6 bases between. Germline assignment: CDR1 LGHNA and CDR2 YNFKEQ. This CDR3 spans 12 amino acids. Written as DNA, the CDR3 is TGTGCCAGCAGCCAAGATACTGCCGAGCAGTACTTC. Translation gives CASSQDTAEQYF.

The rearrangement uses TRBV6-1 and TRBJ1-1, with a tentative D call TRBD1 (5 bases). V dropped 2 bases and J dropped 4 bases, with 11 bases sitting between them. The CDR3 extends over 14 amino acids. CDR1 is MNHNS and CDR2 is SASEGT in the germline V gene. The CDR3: CASSEFPGPTEAFF. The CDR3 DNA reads TGTGCCAGCAGTGAATTCCCAGGGCCCACTGAAGCTTTCTTT.

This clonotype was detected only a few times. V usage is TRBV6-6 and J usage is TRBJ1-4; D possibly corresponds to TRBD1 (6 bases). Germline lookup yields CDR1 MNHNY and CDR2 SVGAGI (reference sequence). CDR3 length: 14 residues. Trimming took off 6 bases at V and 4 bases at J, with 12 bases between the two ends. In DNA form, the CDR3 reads TGTGCCAGCAGCCCGGACAGCAGTAATGAAAAACTGTTTTTT. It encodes CASSPDSSNEKLFF.

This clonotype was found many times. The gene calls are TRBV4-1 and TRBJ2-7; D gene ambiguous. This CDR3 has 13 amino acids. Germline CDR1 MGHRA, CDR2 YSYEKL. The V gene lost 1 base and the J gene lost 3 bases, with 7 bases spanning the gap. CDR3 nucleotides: TGCGCCAGCAGCCAAGGTAGAAACTACGAGCAGTACTTC. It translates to CASSQGRNYEQYF.

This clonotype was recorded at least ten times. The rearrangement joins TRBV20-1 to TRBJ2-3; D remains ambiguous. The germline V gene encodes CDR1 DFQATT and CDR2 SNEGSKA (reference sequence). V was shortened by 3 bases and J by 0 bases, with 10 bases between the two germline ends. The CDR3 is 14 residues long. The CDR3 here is CSASLAASTDTQYF. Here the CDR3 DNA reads TGCAGTGCTAGTCTCGCGGCTAGCACAGATACGCAGTATTTT.

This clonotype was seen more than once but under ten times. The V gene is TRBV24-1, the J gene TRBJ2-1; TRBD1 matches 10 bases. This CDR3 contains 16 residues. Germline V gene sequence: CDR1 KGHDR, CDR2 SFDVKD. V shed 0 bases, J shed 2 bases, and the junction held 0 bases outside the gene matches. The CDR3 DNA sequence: TGTGCCACCAGTGATTTGGGACAGGGGGCCTACAATGAGCAGTTCTTC. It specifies CATSDLGQGAYNEQFF.

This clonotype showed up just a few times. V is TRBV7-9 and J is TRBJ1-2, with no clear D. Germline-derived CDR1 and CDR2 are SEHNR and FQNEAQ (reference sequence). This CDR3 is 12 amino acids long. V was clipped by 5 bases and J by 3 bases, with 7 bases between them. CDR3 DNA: TGTGCCAGCAGCACGGCGGACTATGGCTACACCTTC. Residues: CASSTADYGYTF.

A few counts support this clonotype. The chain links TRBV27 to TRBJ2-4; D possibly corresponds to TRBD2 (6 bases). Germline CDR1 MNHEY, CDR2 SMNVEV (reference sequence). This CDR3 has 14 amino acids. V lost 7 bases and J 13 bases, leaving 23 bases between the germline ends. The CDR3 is CASNLSAGSREQYF. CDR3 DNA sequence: TGTGCCAGCAACCTAAGTGCAGGGTCTCGGGAGCAGTACTTC.

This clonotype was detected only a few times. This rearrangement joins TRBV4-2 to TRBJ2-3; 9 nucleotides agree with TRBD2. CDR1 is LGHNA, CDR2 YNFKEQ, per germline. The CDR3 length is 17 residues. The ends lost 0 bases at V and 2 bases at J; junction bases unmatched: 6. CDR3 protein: CASSQEGAGGPTDTQYF. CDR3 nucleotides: TGTGCCAGCAGCCAAGAGGGGGCGGGGGGGCCCACAGATACGCAGTATTTT.

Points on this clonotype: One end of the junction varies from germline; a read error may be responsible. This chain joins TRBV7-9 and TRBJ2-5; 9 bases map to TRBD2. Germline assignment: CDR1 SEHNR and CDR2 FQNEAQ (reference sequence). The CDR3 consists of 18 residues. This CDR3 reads CANSPLRASGVSRETQYF. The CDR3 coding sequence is TGTGCCAACAGCCCCCTACGGGCTAGCGGGGTTTCTAGGGAGACCCAGTACTTC.

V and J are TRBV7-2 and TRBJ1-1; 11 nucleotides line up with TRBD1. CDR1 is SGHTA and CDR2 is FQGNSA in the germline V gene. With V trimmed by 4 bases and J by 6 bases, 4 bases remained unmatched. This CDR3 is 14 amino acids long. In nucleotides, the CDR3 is TGTGCCAGCAGCTCCGGACAGGGGGCTGCTGAAGCTTTCTTT. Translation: CASSSGQGAAEAFF.

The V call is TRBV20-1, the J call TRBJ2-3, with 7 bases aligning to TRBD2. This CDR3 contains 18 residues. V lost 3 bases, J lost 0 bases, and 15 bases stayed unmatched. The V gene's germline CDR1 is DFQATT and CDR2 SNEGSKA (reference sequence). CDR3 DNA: TGCAGTGCTAGGCCTAGCGGAATGATGCACTCTAGCACAGATACGCAGTATTTT. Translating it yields CSARPSGMMHSSTDTQYF.

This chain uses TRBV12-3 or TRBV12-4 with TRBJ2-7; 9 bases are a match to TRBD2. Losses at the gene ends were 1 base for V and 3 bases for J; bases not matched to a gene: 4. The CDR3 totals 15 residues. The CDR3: CASSLGLAEYYEQYF. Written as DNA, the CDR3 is TGTGCCAGCAGTTTAGGACTAGCGGAATACTACGAGCAGTACTTC.

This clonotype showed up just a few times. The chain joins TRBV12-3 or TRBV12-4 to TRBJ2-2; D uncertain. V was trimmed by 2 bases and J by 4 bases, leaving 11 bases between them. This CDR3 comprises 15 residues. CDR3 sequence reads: CASSLSSIVTGELFF. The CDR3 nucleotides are TGTGCCAGCAGTTTATCCAGCATCGTCACCGGGGAGCTGTTTTTT.

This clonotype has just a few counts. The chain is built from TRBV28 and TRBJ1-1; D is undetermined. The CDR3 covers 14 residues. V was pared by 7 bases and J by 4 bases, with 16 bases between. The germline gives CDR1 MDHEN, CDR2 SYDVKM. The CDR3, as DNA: TGTGCCAGCACCAACCCGCGCCGGGGCACTGAAGCTTTCTTT. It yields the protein CASTNPRRGTEAFF.

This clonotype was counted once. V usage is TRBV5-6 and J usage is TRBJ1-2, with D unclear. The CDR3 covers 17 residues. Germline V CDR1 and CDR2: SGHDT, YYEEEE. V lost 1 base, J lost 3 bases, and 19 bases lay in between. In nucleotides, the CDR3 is TGTGCCAGCAGCTTGCCCCTTAAGGAGGGTATCGACTATGGCTACACCTTC. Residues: CASSLPLKEGIDYGYTF.

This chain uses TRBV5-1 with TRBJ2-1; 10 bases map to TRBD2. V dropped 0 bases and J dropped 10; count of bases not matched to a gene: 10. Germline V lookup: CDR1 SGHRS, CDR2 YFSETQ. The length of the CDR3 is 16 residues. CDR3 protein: CASSLALAGATYEQFF. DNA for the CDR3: TGCGCCAGCAGCTTGGCCCTAGCGGGGGCCACCTACGAGCAGTTCTTC.

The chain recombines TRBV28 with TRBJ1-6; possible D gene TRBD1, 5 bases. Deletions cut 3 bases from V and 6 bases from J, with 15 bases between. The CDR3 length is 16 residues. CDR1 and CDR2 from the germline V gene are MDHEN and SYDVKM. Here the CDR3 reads CASSFLAGSFNSPLHF. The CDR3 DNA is TGTGCCAGCAGTTTCCTGGCAGGGAGTTTTAATTCACCCCTCCACTTT. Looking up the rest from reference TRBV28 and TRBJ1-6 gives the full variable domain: DVKVTQSSRYLVKRTGEKVFLECVQDMDHENMFWYRQDPGLGLRLIYFSYDVKMKEKGDIPEGYSVSREKKERFSLILESASTNQTSMYLCASSFLAGSFNSPLHFGNGTRLTVT.

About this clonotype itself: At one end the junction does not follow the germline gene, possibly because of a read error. The CDR3 nucleotides are TGTGTCAGCAGTCATGGGGGGCAAAATGAAAAACTGTTTTTT. Translating it yields CVSSHGGQNEKLFF. The rearrangement joins TRBV12-3 or TRBV12-4 to TRBJ1-4, with a weak D call TRBD1 (6 bases). This CDR3 is 14 amino acids long.

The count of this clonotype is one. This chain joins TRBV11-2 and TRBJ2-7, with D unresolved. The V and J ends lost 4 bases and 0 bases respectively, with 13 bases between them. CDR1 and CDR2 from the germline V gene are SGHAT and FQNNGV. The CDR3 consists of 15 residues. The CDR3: CASSSAYGPSYEQYF. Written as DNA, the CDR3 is TGTGCCAGCAGCTCCGCGTACGGACCCTCCTACGAGCAGTACTTC. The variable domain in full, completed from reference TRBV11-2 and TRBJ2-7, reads EAGVAQSPRYKIIEKRQSVAFWCNPISGHATLYWYQQILGQGPKLLIQFQNNGVVDDSQLPKDRFSAERLKGVDSTLKIQPAKLEDSAVYLCASSSAYGPSYEQYFGPGTRLTVT.

CDR3 DNA: TGCAGCGGCCGGGGACAGGACTCTGGAAACACCATATATTTT. Protein product: CSGRGQDSGNTIYF. The genes are TRBV29-1 and TRBJ1-3; TRBD1 matches 8 bases. The CDR3 has 14 residues. V gave up 7 bases and J gave up 0 bases; unmatched junction bases: 5. Germline CDR1 and CDR2: SQVTM and ANQGSEA.

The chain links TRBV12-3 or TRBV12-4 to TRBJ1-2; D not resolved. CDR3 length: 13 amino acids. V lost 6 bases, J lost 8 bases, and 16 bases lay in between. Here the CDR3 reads CASSSQTIGGYTF. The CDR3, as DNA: TGTGCCAGCAGCTCCCAAACGATTGGGGGCTACACCTTC.

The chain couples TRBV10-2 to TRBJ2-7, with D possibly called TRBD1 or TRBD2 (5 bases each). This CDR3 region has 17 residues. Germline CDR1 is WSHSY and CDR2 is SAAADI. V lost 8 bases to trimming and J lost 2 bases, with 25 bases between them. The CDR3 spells CASPPTPHRDGPYEQYF. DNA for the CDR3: TGCGCCAGCCCGCCGACTCCACACCGGGACGGCCCCTACGAGCAGTACTTC.